This entry concerns a single TCR beta chain. V was shortened by 2 bases and J by 2 bases, with 7 bases between the two germline ends. The CDR3 runs 13 residues. Per germline, CDR1 SGHTA and CDR2 FQGNSA. This entry belongs to a study of blood T cell repertoires in COVID-19. Background on the study: Samples representing acute and convalescent COVID-19 were sourced from the United States, Italy and Spain. From T cells, B-cell-depleted T cells, or PBMCs came the material, which was cDNA or gDNA.

In the original processing: Cell counts per sample came from amplifying reference gene primers. Profiled with immunoSEQ multiplex PCR; TCRdb holds only in-frame clones, not every one. The V and J calls and clone size are taken from that table; D and trimming were inferred from the DNA. Among roughly 100,000 clones, 82% were seen once, and the ten largest hold about 18%. This clonotype originated in an elderly man with acute or convalescent COVID-19. Sequenced sample: peripheral blood. The chain has TRBV7-2 and TRBJ2-7; weak D call: TRBD2 (5 bases). The CDR3 region has the DNA TGTGCCAGCAGCTTATACGGGGCCTACGAGCAGTACTTC. Encoded protein: CASSLYGAYEQYF.